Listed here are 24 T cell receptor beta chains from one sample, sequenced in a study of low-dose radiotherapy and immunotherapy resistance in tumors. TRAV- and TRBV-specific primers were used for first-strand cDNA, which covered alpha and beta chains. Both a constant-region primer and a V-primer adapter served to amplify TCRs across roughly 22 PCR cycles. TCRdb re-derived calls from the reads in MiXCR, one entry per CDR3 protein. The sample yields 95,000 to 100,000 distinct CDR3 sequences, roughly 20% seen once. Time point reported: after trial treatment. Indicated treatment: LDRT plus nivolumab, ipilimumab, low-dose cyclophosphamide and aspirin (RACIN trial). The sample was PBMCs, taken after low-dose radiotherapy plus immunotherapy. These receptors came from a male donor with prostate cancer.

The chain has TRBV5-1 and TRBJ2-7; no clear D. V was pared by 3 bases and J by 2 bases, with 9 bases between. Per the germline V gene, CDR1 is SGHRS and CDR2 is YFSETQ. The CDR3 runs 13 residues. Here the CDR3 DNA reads TGCGCCAGCAGCTCCCCTAACACCTACGAGCAGTACTTC. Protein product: CASSSPNTYEQYF.

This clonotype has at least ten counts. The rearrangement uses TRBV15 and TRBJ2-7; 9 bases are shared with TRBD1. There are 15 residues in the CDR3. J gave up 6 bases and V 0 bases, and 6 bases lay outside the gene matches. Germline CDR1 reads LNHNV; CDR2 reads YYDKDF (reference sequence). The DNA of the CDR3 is TGTGCCACCAGCAGAGATCTGGGACAGGGAAGCGAGCAGTACTTC. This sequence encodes CATSRDLGQGSEQYF. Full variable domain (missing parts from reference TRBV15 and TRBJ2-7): DAMVIQNPRYQVTQFGKPVTLSCSQTLNHNVMYWYQQKSSQAPKLLFHYYDKDFNNEADTPDNFQSRRPNTSFCFLDIRSPGLGDTAMYLCATSRDLGQGSEQYFGPGTRLTVT.

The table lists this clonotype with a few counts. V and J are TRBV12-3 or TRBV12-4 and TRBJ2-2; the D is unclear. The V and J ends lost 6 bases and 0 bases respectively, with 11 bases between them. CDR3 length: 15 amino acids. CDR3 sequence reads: CASSVRATNTGELFF. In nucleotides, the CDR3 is TGTGCCAGCAGCGTACGGGCCACGAACACCGGGGAGCTGTTTTTT.

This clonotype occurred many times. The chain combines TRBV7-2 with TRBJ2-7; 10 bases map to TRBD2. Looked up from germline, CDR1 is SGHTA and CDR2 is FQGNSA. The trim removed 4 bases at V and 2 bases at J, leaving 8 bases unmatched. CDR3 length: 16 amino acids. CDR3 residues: CASSSESGRVPYEQYF. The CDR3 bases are TGTGCCAGCAGCTCAGAAAGCGGGAGGGTCCCCTACGAGCAGTACTTC.

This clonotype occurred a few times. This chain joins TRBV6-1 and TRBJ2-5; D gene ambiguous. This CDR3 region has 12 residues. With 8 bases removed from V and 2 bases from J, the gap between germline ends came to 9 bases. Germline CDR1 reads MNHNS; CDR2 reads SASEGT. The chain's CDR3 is CASAPRQETQYF. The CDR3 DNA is TGTGCCAGCGCCCCCCGACAAGAGACCCAGTACTTC.

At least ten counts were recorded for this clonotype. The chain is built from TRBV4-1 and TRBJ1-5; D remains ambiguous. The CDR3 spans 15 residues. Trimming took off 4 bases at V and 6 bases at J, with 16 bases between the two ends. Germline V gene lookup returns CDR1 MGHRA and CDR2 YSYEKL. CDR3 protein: CASSRELRRGQPQHF. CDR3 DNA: TGCGCCAGCAGCCGGGAACTAAGGCGTGGTCAGCCCCAGCATTTT.

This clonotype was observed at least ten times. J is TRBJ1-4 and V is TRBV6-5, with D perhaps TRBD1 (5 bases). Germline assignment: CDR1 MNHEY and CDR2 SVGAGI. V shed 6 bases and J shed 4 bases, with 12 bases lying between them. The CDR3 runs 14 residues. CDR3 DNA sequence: TGTGCCAGCAGCTTGGGACCGCTTAATGAAAAACTGTTTTTT. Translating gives CASSLGPLNEKLFF.

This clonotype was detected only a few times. DNA for the CDR3: TGTGCCAGCAGTGACGGGGGACTAGCGGGGGACACGCAGTATTTT. Translation gives CASSDGGLAGDTQYF. This chain connects TRBV2 to TRBJ2-3, with TRBD2 matching over 14 bases. J was trimmed by 9 bases and V by 3 bases; bases with no gene match: 5. Germline CDR1 and CDR2: SNHLY and FYNNEI. The CDR3 is made up of 15 amino acids.

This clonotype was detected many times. The CDR3 DNA sequence: TGTGCCAGCAGCTTAGTCATAGGGCTGGGTGAGCAGTTCTTC. This codes for CASSLVIGLGEQFF. The chain combines TRBV7-9 with TRBJ2-1; D is uncertain. This CDR3 has 14 amino acids. The germline gives CDR1 SEHNR, CDR2 FQNEAQ (reference sequence). The ends were cut back, 1 base at V and 9 bases at J, with 13 bases in the middle.

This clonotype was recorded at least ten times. The CDR3 DNA reads as TGCGCCAGCAGCCAACTTGGACGGGGGGTCTACGAGCAGTACTTC. Protein: CASSQLGRGVYEQYF. V is TRBV4-1 and J is TRBJ2-7, with 7 bases identical to TRBD2. The CDR3 totals 15 residues. Germline CDR1 is MGHRA and CDR2 is YSYEKL. The V segment lost 2 bases and the J segment 3 bases; nucleotides outside the gene matches: 7.

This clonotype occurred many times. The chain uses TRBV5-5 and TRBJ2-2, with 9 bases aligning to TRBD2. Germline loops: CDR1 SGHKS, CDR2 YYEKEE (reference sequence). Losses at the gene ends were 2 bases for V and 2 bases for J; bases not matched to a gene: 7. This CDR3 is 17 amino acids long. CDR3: CASSFLRAGGNTGELFF. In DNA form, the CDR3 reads TGTGCCAGCAGCTTTCTCCGAGCGGGGGGAAACACCGGGGAGCTGTTTTTT. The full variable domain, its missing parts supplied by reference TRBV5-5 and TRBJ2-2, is DAGVTQSPTHLIKTRGQQVTLRCSPISGHKSVSWYQQVLGQGPQFIFQYYEKEERGRGNFPDRFSARQFPNYSSELNVNALLLGDSALYLCASSFLRAGGNTGELFFGEGSRLTVL.

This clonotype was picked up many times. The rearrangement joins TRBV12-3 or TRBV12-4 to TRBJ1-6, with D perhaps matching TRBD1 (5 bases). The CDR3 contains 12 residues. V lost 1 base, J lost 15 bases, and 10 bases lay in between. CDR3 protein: CASSLVRGYLHF. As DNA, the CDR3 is TGTGCCAGCAGTTTAGTGCGGGGGTACCTCCACTTT.

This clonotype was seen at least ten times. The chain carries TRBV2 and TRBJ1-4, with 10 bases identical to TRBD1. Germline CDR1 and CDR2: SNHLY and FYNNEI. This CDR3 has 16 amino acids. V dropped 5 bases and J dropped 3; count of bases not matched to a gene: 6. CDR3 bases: TGTGCCAGCAGTCAAGGACAGGGGGGTTCTAATGAAAAACTGTTTTTT. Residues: CASSQGQGGSNEKLFF.

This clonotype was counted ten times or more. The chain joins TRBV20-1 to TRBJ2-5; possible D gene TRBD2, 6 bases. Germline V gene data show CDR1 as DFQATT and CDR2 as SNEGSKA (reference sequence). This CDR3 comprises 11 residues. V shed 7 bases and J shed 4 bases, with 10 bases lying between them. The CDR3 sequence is CSGLVLETQYF. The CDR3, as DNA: TGCAGTGGACTAGTACTAGAGACCCAGTACTTC.

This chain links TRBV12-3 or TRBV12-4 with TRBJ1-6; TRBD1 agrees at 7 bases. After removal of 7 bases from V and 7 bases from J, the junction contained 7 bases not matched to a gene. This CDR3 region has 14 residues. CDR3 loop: CASNPTGKNSPLHF. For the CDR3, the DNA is TGTGCCAGCAACCCGACAGGGAAGAATTCACCCCTCCACTTT.

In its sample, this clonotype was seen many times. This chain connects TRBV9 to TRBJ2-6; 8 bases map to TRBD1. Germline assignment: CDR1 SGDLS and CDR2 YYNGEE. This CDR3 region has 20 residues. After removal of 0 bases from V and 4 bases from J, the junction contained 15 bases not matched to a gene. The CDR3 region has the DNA TGTGCCAGCAGCGTAGTCGCGCCGCGTCAGGGGGCGGCCGGGGCCAACGTCCTGACTTTC. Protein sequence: CASSVVAPRQGAAGANVLTF. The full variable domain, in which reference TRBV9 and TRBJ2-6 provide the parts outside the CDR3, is DSGVTQTPKHLITATGQRVTLRCSPRSGDLSVYWYQQSLDQGLQFLIQYYNGEERAKGNILERFSAQQFPDLHSELNLSSLELGDSALYFCASSVVAPRQGAAGANVLTFGAGSRLTVL.

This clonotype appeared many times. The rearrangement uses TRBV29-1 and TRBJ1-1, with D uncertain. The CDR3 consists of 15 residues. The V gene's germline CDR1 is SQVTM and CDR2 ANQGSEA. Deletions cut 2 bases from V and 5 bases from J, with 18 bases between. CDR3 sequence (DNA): TGCAGCGTTGAACCCAGGACCGGGATGGGAACTGAAGCTTTCTTT. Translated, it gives CSVEPRTGMGTEAFF.

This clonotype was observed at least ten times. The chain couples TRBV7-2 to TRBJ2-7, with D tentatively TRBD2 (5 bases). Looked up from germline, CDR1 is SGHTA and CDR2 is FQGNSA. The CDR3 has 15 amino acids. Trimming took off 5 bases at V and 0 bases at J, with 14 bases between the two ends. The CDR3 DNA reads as TGTGCCAGCAGCCTCTCCGCCGGGATCTCCTACGAGCAGTACTTC. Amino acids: CASSLSAGISYEQYF.

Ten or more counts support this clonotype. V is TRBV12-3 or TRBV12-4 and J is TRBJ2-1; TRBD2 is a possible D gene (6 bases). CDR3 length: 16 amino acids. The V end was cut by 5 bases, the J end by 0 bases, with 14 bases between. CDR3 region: CASSPGTRSSYNEQFF. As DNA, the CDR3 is TGTGCCAGCAGTCCAGGGACTCGGAGCTCCTACAATGAGCAGTTCTTC.

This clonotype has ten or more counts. The CDR3 bases are TGTGCCAGCAGCTCAGGACAGGGTTTCGATGAGCAGTTCTTC. Protein product: CASSSGQGFDEQFF. The chain combines TRBV7-8 with TRBJ2-1, with 8 nucleotides matching TRBD1. With 4 bases clipped from V and 8 bases from J, the junction kept 7 bases outside the gene matches. The CDR3 is 14 amino acids. Germline values: CDR1 SGHVS, CDR2 FQNEAQ.

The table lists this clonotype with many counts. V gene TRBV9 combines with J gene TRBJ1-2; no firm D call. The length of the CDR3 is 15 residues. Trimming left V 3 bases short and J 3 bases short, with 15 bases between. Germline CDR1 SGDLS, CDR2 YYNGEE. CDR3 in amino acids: CASSAGSGGYYGYTF. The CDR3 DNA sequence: TGTGCCAGCAGCGCGGGGAGCGGAGGGTACTATGGCTACACCTTC.

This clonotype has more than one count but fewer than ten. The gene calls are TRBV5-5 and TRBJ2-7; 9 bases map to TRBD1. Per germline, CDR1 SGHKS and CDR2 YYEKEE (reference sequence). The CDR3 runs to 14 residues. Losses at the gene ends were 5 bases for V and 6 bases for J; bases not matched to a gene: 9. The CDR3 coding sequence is TGTGCCAGCAGGGTACAGGGGGCGATTGGCGAGCAGTACTTC. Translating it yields CASRVQGAIGEQYF. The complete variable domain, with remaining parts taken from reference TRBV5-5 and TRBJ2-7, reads DAGVTQSPTHLIKTRGQQVTLRCSPISGHKSVSWYQQVLGQGPQFIFQYYEKEERGRGNFPDRFSARQFPNYSSELNVNALLLGDSALYLCASRVQGAIGEQYFGPGTRLTVT.

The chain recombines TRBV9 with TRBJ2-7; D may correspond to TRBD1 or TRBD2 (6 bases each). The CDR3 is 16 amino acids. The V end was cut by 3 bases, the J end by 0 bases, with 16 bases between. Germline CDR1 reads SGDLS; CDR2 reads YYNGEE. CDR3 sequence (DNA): TGTGCCAGCAGCGCCGGGGGCGGGGAAAGCTCCTACGAGCAGTACTTC. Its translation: CASSAGGGESSYEQYF.

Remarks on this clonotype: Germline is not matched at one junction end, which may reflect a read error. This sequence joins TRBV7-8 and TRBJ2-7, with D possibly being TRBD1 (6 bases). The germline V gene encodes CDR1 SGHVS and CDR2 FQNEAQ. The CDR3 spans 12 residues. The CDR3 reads CVSSLGGYEQYF. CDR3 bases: TGTGTCAGCAGCCTAGGGGGATACGAGCAGTACTTC.